Reported below is one T cell receptor (beta chain). This sample stems from a study of CD8 T cells in Susac syndrome. Reverse transcription used roughly 0.45 to 1 ug RNA and random hexamers. TCRdb re-derived calls from the immunoSEQ multiplex PCR reads in MiXCR, one entry per CDR3 protein. The table shows around 50,000 distinct CDR3 sequences, with about 92% occurring only once. The V and J ends lost 0 bases and 8 bases, in that order; junction bases with no gene match: 4. This CDR3 has 14 residues. Germline V gene sequence: CDR1 SEHNR, CDR2 FQNEAQ (reference sequence). This clonotype was obtained from a human donor in good health. Specimen: CD8+ T cells from PBMCs. The rearrangement uses TRBV7-9 and TRBJ1-1; 9 bases line up with TRBD1. The CDR3 coding sequence is TGTGCCAGCAGCTTAGCTAGGGACAGGGCCGAAGCTTTCTTT. Protein product: CASSLARDRAEAFF.